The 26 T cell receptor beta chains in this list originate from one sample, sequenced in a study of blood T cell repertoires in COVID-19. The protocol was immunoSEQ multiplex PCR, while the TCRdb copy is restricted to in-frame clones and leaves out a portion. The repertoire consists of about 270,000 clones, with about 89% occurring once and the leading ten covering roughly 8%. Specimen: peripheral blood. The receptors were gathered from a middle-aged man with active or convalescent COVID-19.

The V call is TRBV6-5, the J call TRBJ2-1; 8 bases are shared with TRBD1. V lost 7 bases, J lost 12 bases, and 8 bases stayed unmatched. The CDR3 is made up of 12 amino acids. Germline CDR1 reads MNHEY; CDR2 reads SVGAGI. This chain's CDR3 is CASKDLGQGQFF. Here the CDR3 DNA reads TGTGCCAGCAAAGACCTCGGACAGGGGCAGTTCTTC.

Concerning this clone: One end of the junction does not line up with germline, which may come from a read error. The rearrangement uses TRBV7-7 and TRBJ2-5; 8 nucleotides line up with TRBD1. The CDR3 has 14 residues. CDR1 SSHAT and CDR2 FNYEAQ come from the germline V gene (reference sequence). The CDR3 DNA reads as TGTGCTAGCAGCTTAGACAGGGGTCGAGAGACCCAGTACTTC. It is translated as CASSLDRGRETQYF.

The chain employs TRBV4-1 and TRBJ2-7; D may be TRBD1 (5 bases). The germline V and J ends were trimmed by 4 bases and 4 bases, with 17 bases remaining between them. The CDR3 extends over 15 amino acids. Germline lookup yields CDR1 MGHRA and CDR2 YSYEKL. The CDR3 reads CASSPVGPQSYEQYF. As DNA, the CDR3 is TGCGCCAGCAGCCCAGTGGGGCCCCAGAGTTACGAGCAGTACTTC.

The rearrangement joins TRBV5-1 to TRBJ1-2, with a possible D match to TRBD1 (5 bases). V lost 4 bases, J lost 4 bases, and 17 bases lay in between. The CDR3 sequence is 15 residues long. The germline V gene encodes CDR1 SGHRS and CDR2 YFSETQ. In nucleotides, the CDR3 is TGCGCCAGCAGCCGAAGTCTCCAGGGCGGCTATGGCTACACCTTC. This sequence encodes CASSRSLQGGYGYTF.

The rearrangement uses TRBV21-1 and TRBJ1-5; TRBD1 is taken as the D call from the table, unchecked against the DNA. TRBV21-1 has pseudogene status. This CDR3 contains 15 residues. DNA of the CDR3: TGTGCCAGCAGCAAAGGGTCAGGGCACAATCAGCCCCAGCATTTT. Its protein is CASSKGSGHNQPQHF.

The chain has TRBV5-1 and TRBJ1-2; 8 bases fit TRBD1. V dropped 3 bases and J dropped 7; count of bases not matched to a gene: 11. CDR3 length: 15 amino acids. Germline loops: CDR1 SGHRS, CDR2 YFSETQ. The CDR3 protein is CASSSIGQGVSGYTF. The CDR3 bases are TGCGCCAGCAGCTCAATCGGACAGGGCGTGAGTGGCTACACCTTC.

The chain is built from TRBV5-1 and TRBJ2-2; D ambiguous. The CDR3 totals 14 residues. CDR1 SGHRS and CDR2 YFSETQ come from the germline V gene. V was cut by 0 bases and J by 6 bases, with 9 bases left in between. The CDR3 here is CASSLDRVPGELFF. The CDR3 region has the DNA TGCGCCAGCAGCTTGGACCGGGTCCCCGGGGAGCTGTTTTTT.

CDR3 sequence (DNA): TGTGCCACCAGTGATACAGGGTCATCAGGAAACACCATATATTTT. Translation gives CATSDTGSSGNTIYF. The V and J genes are TRBV24-1 and TRBJ1-3, with a possible D match to TRBD1 (6 bases). The CDR3 is 15 amino acids. Germline lookup yields CDR1 KGHDR and CDR2 SFDVKD. V dropped 3 bases and J dropped 4 bases, with 12 bases sitting between them.

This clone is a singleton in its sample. The CDR3 sequence: CASKPTGRNGYTF. CDR3 DNA: TGTGCCAGCAAGCCGACAGGTCGCAATGGCTACACCTTC. The gene calls are TRBV5-6 and TRBJ1-2; possible D gene TRBD1, 6 bases. This CDR3 is 13 amino acids long. V was shortened by 6 bases and J by 6 bases, with 15 bases between the two germline ends. Germline V CDR1 and CDR2: SGHDT, YYEEEE. The full variable domain, completed using reference TRBV5-6 and TRBJ1-2, is DAGVTQSPTHLIKTRGQQVTLRCSPKSGHDTVSWYQQALGQGPQFIFQYYEEEERQRGNFPDRFSGHQFPNYSSELNVNALLLGDSALYLCASKPTGRNGYTFGSGTRLTVV.

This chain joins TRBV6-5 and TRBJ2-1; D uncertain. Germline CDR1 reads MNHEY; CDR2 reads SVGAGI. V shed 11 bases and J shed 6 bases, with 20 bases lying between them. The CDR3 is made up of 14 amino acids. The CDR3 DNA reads TGTGCCTCGCACGGCGGCGGCTCCGGCAATGAGCAGTTCTTC. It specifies CASHGGGSGNEQFF.

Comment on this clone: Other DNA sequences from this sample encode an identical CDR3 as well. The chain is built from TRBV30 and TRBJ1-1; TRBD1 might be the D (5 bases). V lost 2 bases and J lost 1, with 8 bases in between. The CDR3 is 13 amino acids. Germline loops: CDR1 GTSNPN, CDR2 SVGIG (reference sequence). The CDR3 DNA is TGTGCCTGGAGTCTGCAGGGGAACACTGAAGCTTTCTTT. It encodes CAWSLQGNTEAFF.

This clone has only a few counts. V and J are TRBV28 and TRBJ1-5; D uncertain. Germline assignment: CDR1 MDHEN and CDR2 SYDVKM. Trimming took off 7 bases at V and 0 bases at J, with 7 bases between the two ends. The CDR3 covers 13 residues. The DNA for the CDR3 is TGTGCCAGCACCGTTTATAGCAATCAGCCCCAGCATTTT. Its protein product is CASTVYSNQPQHF.

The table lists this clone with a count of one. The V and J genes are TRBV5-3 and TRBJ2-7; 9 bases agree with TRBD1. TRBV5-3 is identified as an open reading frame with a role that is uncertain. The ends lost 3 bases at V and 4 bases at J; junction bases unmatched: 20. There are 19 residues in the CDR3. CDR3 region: CARSWRRDRVVERSYEQYF. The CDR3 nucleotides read TGTGCCAGAAGCTGGAGGCGGGACAGGGTTGTGGAAAGATCATACGAGCAGTACTTC.

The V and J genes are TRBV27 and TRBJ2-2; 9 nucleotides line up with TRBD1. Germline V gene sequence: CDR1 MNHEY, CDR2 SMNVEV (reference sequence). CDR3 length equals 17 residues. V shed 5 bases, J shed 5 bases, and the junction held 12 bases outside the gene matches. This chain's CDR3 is CASSIGPGQGYTGELFF. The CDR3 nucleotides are TGTGCCAGCAGTATAGGACCGGGACAGGGATATACCGGGGAGCTGTTTTTT.

CDR3 DNA sequence: TGTGCCAGTAGCCCGCCTGGGGCGTTGGGGCTTACTATATACGAGCAGTACTTC. Its protein is CASSPPGALGLTIYEQYF. This chain joins TRBV19 and TRBJ2-7, with D perhaps TRBD1 (5 bases). Looked up from germline, CDR1 is LNHDA and CDR2 is SQIVND (reference sequence). This CDR3 comprises 18 residues. With 6 bases removed from V and 4 bases from J, the gap between germline ends came to 28 bases.

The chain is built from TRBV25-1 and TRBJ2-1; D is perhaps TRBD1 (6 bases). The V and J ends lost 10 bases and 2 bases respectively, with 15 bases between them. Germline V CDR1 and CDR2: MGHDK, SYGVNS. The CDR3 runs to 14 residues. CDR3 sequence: CATGLQGTYNEQFF. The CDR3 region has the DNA TGTGCCACCGGCCTACAGGGAACCTACAATGAGCAGTTCTTC. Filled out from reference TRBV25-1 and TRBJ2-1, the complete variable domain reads EADIYQTPRYLVIGTGKKITLECSQTMGHDKMYWYQQDPGMELHLIHYSYGVNSTEKGDLSSESTVSRIRTEHFPLTLESARPSHTSQYLCATGLQGTYNEQFFGPGTRLTVL.

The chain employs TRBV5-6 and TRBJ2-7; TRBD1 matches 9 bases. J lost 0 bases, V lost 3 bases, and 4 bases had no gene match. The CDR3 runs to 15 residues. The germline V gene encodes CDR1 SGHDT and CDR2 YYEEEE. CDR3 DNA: TGTGCCAGCAGCTCCCCGACAGGGGGCTCCTACGAGCAGTACTTC. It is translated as CASSSPTGGSYEQYF.

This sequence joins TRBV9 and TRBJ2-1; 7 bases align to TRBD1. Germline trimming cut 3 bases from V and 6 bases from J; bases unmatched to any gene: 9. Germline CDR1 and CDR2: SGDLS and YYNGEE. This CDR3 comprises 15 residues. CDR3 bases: TGTGCCAGCAGCGCATACAGGGGCTTGGCCAATGAGCAGTTCTTC. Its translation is CASSAYRGLANEQFF.

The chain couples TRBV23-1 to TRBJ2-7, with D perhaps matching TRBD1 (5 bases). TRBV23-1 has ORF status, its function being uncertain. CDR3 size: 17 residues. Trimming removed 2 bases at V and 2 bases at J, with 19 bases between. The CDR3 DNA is TGCGCCAGCAGTCAAGCGTCCGGGCAGGGATCAACCTACGAGCAGTACTTC. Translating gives CASSQASGQGSTYEQYF.

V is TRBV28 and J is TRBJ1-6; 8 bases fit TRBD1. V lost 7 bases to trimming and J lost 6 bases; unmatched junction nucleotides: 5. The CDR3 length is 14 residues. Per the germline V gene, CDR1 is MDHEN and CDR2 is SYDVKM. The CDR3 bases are TGTGCCAGCACCTCAGGGGGCTTTAATTCACCCCTCCACTTT. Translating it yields CASTSGGFNSPLHF.

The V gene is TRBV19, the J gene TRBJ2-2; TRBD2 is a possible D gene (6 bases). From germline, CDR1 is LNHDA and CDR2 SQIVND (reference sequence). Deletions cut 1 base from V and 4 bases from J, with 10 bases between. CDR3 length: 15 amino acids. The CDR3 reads CASSIGRAGTGELFF. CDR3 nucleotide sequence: TGTGCCAGTAGTATAGGGAGGGCCGGCACCGGGGAGCTGTTTTTT.

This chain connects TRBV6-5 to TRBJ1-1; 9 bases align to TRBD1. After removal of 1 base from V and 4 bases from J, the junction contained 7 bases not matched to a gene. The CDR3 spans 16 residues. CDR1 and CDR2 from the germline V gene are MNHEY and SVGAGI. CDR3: CASSYYSQGAFTEAFF. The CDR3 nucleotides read TGTGCCAGCAGTTACTACTCACAGGGGGCTTTCACTGAAGCTTTCTTT.

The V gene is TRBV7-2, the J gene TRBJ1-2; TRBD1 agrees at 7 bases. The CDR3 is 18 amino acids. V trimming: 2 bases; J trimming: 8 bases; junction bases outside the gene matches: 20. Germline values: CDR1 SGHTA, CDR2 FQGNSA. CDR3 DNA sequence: TGTGCCAGCAGCTTACGCGCAAGTTTTGGGACAGACCTCTCCGGCTACACCTTC. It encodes CASSLRASFGTDLSGYTF.

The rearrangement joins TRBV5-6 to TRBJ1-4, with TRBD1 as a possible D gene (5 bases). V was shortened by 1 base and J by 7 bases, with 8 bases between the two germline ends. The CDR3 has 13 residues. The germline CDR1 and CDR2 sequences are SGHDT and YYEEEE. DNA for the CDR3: TGTGCCAGCAGCTTGCAGGGTCTTGAAAAACTGTTTTTT. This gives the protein CASSLQGLEKLFF.

CDR3 nucleotides: TGCGCCAGCAGCCCCAAGGACAGTCTCGGTATCGACGAGCAGTACTTC. The encoded protein is CASSPKDSLGIDEQYF. The chain employs TRBV5-1 and TRBJ2-7; possible D gene TRBD1, 6 bases. The CDR3 is 16 residues long. V lost 4 bases and J lost 5, with 22 bases in between. Per germline, CDR1 SGHRS and CDR2 YFSETQ.

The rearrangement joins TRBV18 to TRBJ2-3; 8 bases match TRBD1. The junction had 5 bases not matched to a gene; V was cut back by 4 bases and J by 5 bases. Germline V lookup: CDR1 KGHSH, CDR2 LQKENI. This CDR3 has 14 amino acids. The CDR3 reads CASSQQGVQDTQYF. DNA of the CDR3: TGTGCCAGCTCACAACAGGGGGTTCAAGATACGCAGTATTTT.